The 30 T cell receptor beta chains in this list originate from one sample, sequenced in a study of tumor and adjacent non-tumor tissue in lung cancer. TCRbeta libraries were built with three rounds of nested PCR, modified from ARM-PCR. TCRdb passed the multiplex PCR reads through MiXCR, listing each CDR3 protein once. The repertoire holds 60,000 to 85,000 distinct CDR3 sequences, with roughly 80% as singletons. No cell sorting was done before RNA was extracted from the tissue. Source material: lung tumor tissue. The receptors here all came from a woman in her forties or fifties with non-small cell lung cancer.

Concerning this clonotype: This is likely a read error, given that the CDR3 carries no conserved phenylalanine or tryptophan at its end. This chain connects TRBV6-2 or TRBV6-3 to TRBJ2-3, with a tentative D call TRBD2 (6 bases). CDR3 length: 14 residues. Per the germline V gene, CDR1 is MNHEY and CDR2 is SVGEGT. With 3 bases removed from V and 7 bases from J, the gap between germline ends came to 14 bases. The CDR3 DNA sequence: TGTGCCAGCAGTTATGAGACTAGTCGGTATACGCAGTATCTT. Residues: CASSYETSRYTQYL.

Points on this clonotype: The CDR3 end shows no conserved phenylalanine or tryptophan, and so a read error is likely. The chain couples TRBV20-1 to TRBJ2-7; D uncertain. Germline V gene data show CDR1 as DFQATT and CDR2 as SNEGSKA (reference sequence). This CDR3 comprises 14 residues. The CDR3 DNA is TGCAGTGATAGAGATGTCGGTAGCTCCTACGAGCAGTACCTC. Translated, it gives CSDRDVGSSYEQYL.

This clonotype was seen repeatedly, ten times or more. Just one base apart from a much larger clone, this may be a read error. The chain joins TRBV6-5 to TRBJ2-2; TRBD2 aligns across 9 bases. The ends lost 8 bases at V and 2 bases at J; junction bases unmatched: 6. Germline loops: CDR1 MNHEY, CDR2 SVGAGI. CDR3 length: 15 amino acids. CDR3 DNA sequence: TGTGCCAGCTCCAGACTAGCGGAAAACACCGGGGAGCTGTTTTTT. Amino acids: CASSRLAENTGELFF.

The chain carries TRBV11-2 and TRBJ2-7; maybe TRBD2 (5 bases). There are 15 residues in the CDR3. CDR1 is SGHAT, CDR2 FQNNGV, per germline. Trimming pared 5 bases from V and 3 bases from J, leaving 17 bases between. CDR3 bases: TGTGCCAGCAGCCATTGGGCTAGCTGTTACTACGAGCAGTACTTC. Residues: CASSHWASCYYEQYF.

As to this clonotype: Relative to the germline gene, one junction end is altered; a read error may explain this. This chain joins TRBV20-1 and TRBJ2-7, with D unclear. Germline CDR1 and CDR2: DFQATT and SNEGSKA (reference sequence). This CDR3 is 15 amino acids long. CDR3 residues: CGARSIERLPYEQYF. The CDR3 DNA follows: TGCGGTGCTAGATCAATCGAGCGACTCCCCTATGAGCAGTACTTC.

A remark on this clonotype: A much larger clone lies one base from this, so it may be a read error. The V and J genes are TRBV5-1 and TRBJ1-3; D gene unclear. This CDR3 region has 16 residues. Per the germline V gene, CDR1 is SGHRS and CDR2 is YFSETQ. V was trimmed by 0 bases and J by 1 base, leaving 11 bases between them. The CDR3 sequence: CASSLGHTDSGNTIYF. In nucleotides, the CDR3 is TGCGCCAGCAGCTTGGGCCATACCGATTCTGGAAACACCATATATTTT.

Points on this clonotype: Because it lacks the conserved phenylalanine or tryptophan at the end, this CDR3 is likely a read error. The limits of the CDR3 on the DNA are not certain, so only TCRdb's listed CDR3 is given. This chain connects TRBV6-2 or TRBV6-3 to TRBJ1-1; the D call in the table, TRBD1, was not verified against the DNA. From germline, CDR1 is MNHEY and CDR2 SVGEGT. 13 amino acids form the CDR3, both terminal residues included. CDR3 amino acids: CASRHRVFGEAII.

The chain couples TRBV20-1 to TRBJ2-7; D is undetermined. Trimming stripped 4 bases from V and 1 base from J, with 20 bases between. Germline CDR1 reads DFQATT; CDR2 reads SNEGSKA (reference sequence). This CDR3 is built from 16 residues. The DNA for the CDR3 is TGCAGTGCTAACGAAACGAGAGCCGATAAGTCCTACGAGCAGTACTTC. Translated: CSANETRADKSYEQYF.

Of note for this clonotype: One junction end does not reproduce the germline sequence, and a read error may be involved. The chain carries TRBV11-2 and TRBJ2-5; tentative D call: TRBD1 (6 bases). Germline CDR1 reads SGHAT; CDR2 reads FQNNGV. The length of the CDR3 is 14 residues. DNA for the CDR3: TGTACCAGCAGCTCCGGACAGACCCGGGAAACCCAGTATTTC. Amino acid sequence: CTSSSGQTRETQYF. Looking up the rest from reference TRBV11-2 and TRBJ2-5 gives the full variable domain: EAGVAQSPRYKIIEKRQSVAFWCNPISGHATLYWYQQILGQGPKLLIQFQNNGVVDDSQLPKDRFSAERLKGVDSTLKIQPAKLEDSAVYLCTSSSGQTRETQYFGPGTRLLVL.

This chain connects TRBV11-2 to TRBJ2-1, with 9 bases matching TRBD2. With V trimmed by 8 bases and J by 6 bases, 11 bases remained unmatched. Germline V gene lookup returns CDR1 SGHAT and CDR2 FQNNGV. The CDR3 consists of 15 residues. The CDR3 region has the DNA TGTGCCAGCGGCCGGGGACTAGCTATGTGCAATGAGCAGTTCTTC. Encoded protein: CASGRGLAMCNEQFF. Using reference TRBV11-2 and TRBJ2-1 for the parts outside the CDR3, the full variable domain is EAGVAQSPRYKIIEKRQSVAFWCNPISGHATLYWYQQILGQGPKLLIQFQNNGVVDDSQLPKDRFSAERLKGVDSTLKIQPAKLEDSAVYLCASGRGLAMCNEQFFGPGTRLTVL.

This clonotype appeared a single time. One end of the junction is discordant with germline, which a read error may explain. The genes are TRBV19 and TRBJ1-2; tentatively, D is TRBD1 (6 bases). CDR1 is LNHDA and CDR2 is SQIVND in the germline V gene (reference sequence). This CDR3 contains 13 residues. The chain's CDR3 is CASSRDTRYGYIF. In DNA, the CDR3 is TGTGCCAGTAGCCGGGACACGCGCTATGGCTACATCTTC.

A word on this clonotype: One end of the junction varies from germline; a read error may be responsible. The chain links TRBV6-1 to TRBJ1-2; D may be TRBD1 (6 bases). The CDR3 runs to 14 residues. Germline V gene lookup returns CDR1 MNHNS and CDR2 SASEGT. CDR3 protein: CTTGGGTANYGYTF. The CDR3 nucleotides read TGCACCACCGGGGGGGGCACAGCTAACTATGGCTACACCTTC.

As concerns this clonotype: Sequence at one end of the junction differs from germline and may be a read error. The V and J genes are TRBV11-3 and TRBJ2-5; TRBD2 might be the D (6 bases). Per the germline V gene, CDR1 is SGHNT and CDR2 is YENEEA. This CDR3 contains 14 residues. The CDR3 region is CASSRDGSQETLYF. CDR3 DNA: TGTGCCAGCAGCCGGGACGGGAGTCAAGAGACCCTGTACTTC.

For this clonotype: One end of the junction is discordant with germline, which a read error may explain. The J gene is TRBJ2-2, the V gene TRBV6-1, with TRBD2 as a possible D gene (5 bases). The CDR3 is 15 amino acids. From germline, CDR1 is MNHNS and CDR2 SASEGT. DNA for the CDR3: TGTGCCAGCTGTGTTGACGCCGCGAAAACCGGGGTGCTGTTTTTT. Protein sequence: CASCVDAAKTGVLFF.

As concerns this clonotype: Germline is not matched at one junction end, which may reflect a read error. The rearrangement links TRBV6-6 to TRBJ2-1; D call uncertain. The length of the CDR3 is 13 residues. Germline values: CDR1 MNHNY, CDR2 SVGAGI (reference sequence). This CDR3 is CANTQTLLSEQLF. The CDR3 DNA reads as TGTGCCAACACCCAGACCCTTCTGAGTGAGCAGTTATTC.

As for this clonotype: Sequence at one end of the junction differs from germline and may be a read error. V usage is TRBV6-1 and J usage is TRBJ1-2, with a weak D call TRBD1 (5 bases). The CDR3 sequence is 14 residues long. Germline V CDR1 and CDR2: MNHNS, SASEGT. CDR3 nucleotide sequence: TGTGCCTGCAGCACATGGGGGGACTCCGGTGGCTACACCTTC. Its translation: CACSTWGDSGGYTF.

In regard to this clonotype: The junction departs from the called germline gene at one end, perhaps through a read error. In DNA, the CDR3 is TGCAGTGTTGGACAGGTTATTTTGACTGAAGCTTTCTTT. It translates to CSVGQVILTEAFF. The chain joins TRBV29-1 to TRBJ1-1; 7 bases agree with TRBD1. The CDR3 is 13 residues long. Germline values: CDR1 SQVTM, CDR2 ANQGSEA.

The V and J genes are TRBV4-2 and TRBJ1-2; TRBD1 matches at 7 bases. Germline CDR1 is LGHNA and CDR2 is YNFKEQ. The CDR3 is 16 residues long. After removal of 10 bases from V and 1 base from J, the junction contained 15 bases not matched to a gene. CDR3 in amino acids: CANTQDTAGGNYGYTF. DNA of the CDR3: TGTGCCAACACCCAAGATACAGCAGGGGGTAACTATGGCTACACCTTC.

The chain employs TRBV6-6 and TRBJ2-2; no firm D call. Germline CDR1 reads MNHNY; CDR2 reads SVGAGI (reference sequence). Trimming stripped 9 bases from V and 7 bases from J, with 18 bases between. The CDR3 covers 14 residues. CDR3 sequence: CASSVPTGRGELFF. DNA for the CDR3: TGTGCCAGTAGTGTCCCCACGGGTCGCGGGGAGCTGTTTTTT.

As for this clonotype: The germline gene is not matched at one end of the junction; a read error may be the cause. The gene calls are TRBV7-8 and TRBJ1-1, with TRBD1 matching over 10 bases. This CDR3 has 14 residues. Germline V gene lookup returns CDR1 SGHVS and CDR2 FQNEAQ. CDR3: CASCLGTGDTEAFF. CDR3 in DNA: TGTGCCAGCTGCTTAGGGACAGGGGACACTGAAGCTTTCTTT.

As to this clonotype: Relative to the germline gene, one junction end is altered; a read error may explain this. The chain combines TRBV20-1 with TRBJ2-3; D is perhaps TRBD2 (6 bases). The germline V gene has CDR1 DFQATT and CDR2 SNEGSKA (reference sequence). The CDR3 is 14 amino acids. As DNA, the CDR3 is TGCAGTACTAGGGGAGAGGGACTTACAGATACGCAGTATTTT. This encodes CSTRGEGLTDTQYF.

The gene calls are TRBV20-1 and TRBJ2-1; D not resolved. Germline V gene sequence: CDR1 DFQATT, CDR2 SNEGSKA (reference sequence). This CDR3 has 15 residues. The V end lost 2 bases, the J end lost 0 bases, and 11 bases lay between the germline ends. The CDR3 DNA reads as TGCAGTGCTAGACATATCTGTCTCTCCTACAATGAGCAGTTCTTC. It translates to CSARHICLSYNEQFF.

Comments on this clonotype: The CDR3 ends on some other residue instead of the conserved phenylalanine or tryptophan, so this is likely a read error. DNA for the CDR3: TGTGTCAGCAGCCCTGGTATGCCAGATACGCAGTATTCT. This translates into CVSSPGMPDTQYS. This chain uses TRBV6-5 with TRBJ2-3; D call uncertain. There are 13 residues in the CDR3. Germline-derived CDR1 and CDR2 are MNHEY and SVGAGI.

Concerning this clonotype itself: One end of the junction does not line up with germline, which may come from a read error. This chain uses TRBV4-2 with TRBJ2-3, with TRBD1 as a possible D gene (5 bases). This CDR3 has 16 residues. Germline CDR1 and CDR2: LGHNA and YNFKEQ. CDR3 DNA: TGTGCCAGGAGCAACGATCTCGAGAGAGCGACAGATACTCAGTATTTT. Translation gives CARSNDLERATDTQYF.

V usage is TRBV28 and J usage is TRBJ2-3; possibly TRBD2 for D (6 bases). Germline CDR1 and CDR2: MDHEN and SYDVKM. This CDR3 has 15 amino acids. Trimming stripped 2 bases from V and 12 bases from J, with 21 bases between. The CDR3 DNA is TGTGCCAGCAGTTTACCTAGCGCCCTCACAGATATACAGTATTTT. This gives the protein CASSLPSALTDIQYF.

A note on this clonotype: No conserved phenylalanine or tryptophan ends this CDR3, so it is likely a read error. This chain links TRBV29-1 with TRBJ2-2; unclear D gene. V lost 6 bases to trimming and J lost 3 bases, with 14 bases between them. The CDR3 has 14 residues. From germline, CDR1 is SQVTM and CDR2 ANQGSEA. The CDR3 loop is CSVSNKAHTGELFY. CDR3 coding DNA: TGCAGCGTGTCGAACAAGGCGCACACCGGGGAGCTGTTTTAT.

This clonotype has a count of ten or more. This chain links TRBV28 with TRBJ2-6, with 8 bases identical to TRBD1. The CDR3 covers 17 residues. Germline V lookup: CDR1 MDHEN, CDR2 SYDVKM. V gave up 6 bases and J gave up 0 bases; unmatched junction bases: 7. The CDR3 here is CASSLDRVNSGANVLTF. The CDR3 nucleotides are TGTGCCAGCAGCCTGGACAGGGTGAACTCTGGGGCCAACGTCCTGACTTTC.

The rearrangement links TRBV20-1 to TRBJ2-7, with D maybe TRBD1 (5 bases). The CDR3 contains 14 residues. The germline V gene has CDR1 DFQATT and CDR2 SNEGSKA (reference sequence). Trimming cost V 6 bases and J 3 bases, with 18 bases left between them. In DNA, the CDR3 is TGCAGTGCGAGGAGCAGGACATCCGACTACGAGCAGTACTTC. Protein product: CSARSRTSDYEQYF.

Worth noting for this clonotype: The conserved phenylalanine or tryptophan is not found at the CDR3 terminus, so this likely reflects a read error. J is TRBJ2-1 and V is TRBV24-1, with D perhaps TRBD1 (5 bases). This CDR3 spans 17 amino acids. CDR1 and CDR2 from the germline V gene are KGHDR and SFDVKD. The CDR3 region has the DNA TGTACCACCAGTGATTCCCTGGGGCCATACGAAAGAAATGAGCAGTTCCTC. Protein sequence: CTTSDSLGPYERNEQFL.

Concerning this clonotype itself: Relative to the germline gene, one junction end is altered; a read error may explain this. The J gene is TRBJ1-1, the V gene TRBV5-4; D is uncertain. This CDR3 has 13 amino acids. Germline V gene data show CDR1 as SGHNT and CDR2 as YYREEE (reference sequence). CDR3 in DNA: TGCGCCAGCAGCTTGTCATGGGACACTGAAGCTTTCTTT. Amino acid sequence: CASSLSWDTEAFF.